The source of this T cell receptor (beta chain) is a study of cytomegalovirus exposure and HLA in healthy donors. This CDR3 is 15 amino acids long. The germline CDR1 and CDR2 sequences are SGHVS and FNYEAQ. Trimming removed 1 base at V and 8 bases at J, with 15 bases between. Repertoires were generated with immunoSEQ multiplex PCR, while TCRdb's copy carries only in-frame clones and drops some. The sample lists a few hundred thousand clones, approximately 80% occurring once. The rearrangement joins TRBV7-6 to TRBJ1-3; no firm D call. Material: PBMCs. The sequence was obtained from a woman aged 25 to 39 in good health and CMV-seropositive. The CDR3 DNA follows: TGTGCCAGCAGCTTAGAAGCTAGGGCGTTTGACACCATATATTTT. Residues: CASSLEARAFDTIYF. The full variable domain, rest sourced from reference TRBV7-6 and TRBJ1-3, is GAGVSQSPRYKVTKRGQDVALRCDPISGHVSLYWYRQALGQGPEFLTYFNYEAQQDKSGLPNDRFSAERPEGSISTLTIQRTEQRDSAMYRCASSLEARAFDTIYFGEGSWLTVV.